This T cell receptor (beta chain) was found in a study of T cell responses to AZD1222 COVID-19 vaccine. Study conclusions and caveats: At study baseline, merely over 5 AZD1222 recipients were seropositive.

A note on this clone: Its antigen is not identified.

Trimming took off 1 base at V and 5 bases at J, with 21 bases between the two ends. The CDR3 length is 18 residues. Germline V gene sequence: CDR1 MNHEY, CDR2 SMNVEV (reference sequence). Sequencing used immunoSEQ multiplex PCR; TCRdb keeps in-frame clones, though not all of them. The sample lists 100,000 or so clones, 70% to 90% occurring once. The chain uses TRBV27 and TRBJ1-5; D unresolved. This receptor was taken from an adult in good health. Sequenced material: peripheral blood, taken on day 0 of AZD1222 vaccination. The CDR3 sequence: CASSLYRFDTVLYQPQHF. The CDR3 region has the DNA TGTGCCAGCAGTTTATATAGGTTCGACACCGTTCTCTATCAGCCCCAGCATTTT.